This T cell receptor beta chain comes out of a study of T cell responses to AZD1222 COVID-19 vaccine. Points from the study as a whole: Of the AZD1222 recipients, only 5 or 6 were seropositive at baseline. Distributed over spike, vaccine-associated CD4 TCRs predominated at 160-218 and 743-854.

CDR1 and CDR2 from the germline V gene are MNHNY and SVGAGI (reference sequence). V was trimmed by 6 bases and J by 6 bases, leaving 11 bases between them. CDR3 length equals 13 residues. This table comes from immunoSEQ multiplex PCR, and its TCRdb copy is limited to in-frame clones, with some not included. The profile shows 95,000 to 150,000 clones, 88% of them singletons. As for this clone: Its antigen is not known.

The sequenced sample was peripheral blood, obtained on day 0 of AZD1222 vaccination. This chain connects TRBV6-6 to TRBJ2-2; D unresolved. This receptor was taken from an adult in good health. CDR3 in amino acids: CASRQREAGELFF. CDR3 DNA sequence: TGTGCCAGCAGACAGAGAGAAGCCGGGGAGCTGTTTTTT.